Each of the 24 T cell receptor beta chains below was sequenced from the same sample in a study of blood T cell repertoires in COVID-19. Produced via immunoSEQ multiplex PCR; TCRdb's table is partial and in-frame only. Altogether approximately 300,000 clones are present, 83% being singletons, with the ten largest covering about 1.2%. Sequencing was carried out using peripheral blood. The receptors come from a woman aged 50 to 60 with acute or convalescent COVID-19.

This chain links TRBV4-3 with TRBJ2-2, with D maybe TRBD2 (6 bases). CDR3 length equals 15 residues. Trimming removed 3 bases at V and 5 bases at J, with 13 bases between. From germline, CDR1 is LGHNA and CDR2 YSLEER. Here the CDR3 reads CASSHGGAGTGELFF. The CDR3 DNA sequence: TGCGCCAGCAGCCACGGGGGAGCAGGGACCGGGGAGCTGTTTTTT.

The V and J genes are TRBV6-6 and TRBJ2-3; D perhaps matches TRBD1 (6 bases). Germline V lookup: CDR1 MNHNY, CDR2 SVGAGI (reference sequence). V lost 6 bases, J lost 2 bases, and 15 bases lay in between. The CDR3 spans 15 residues. DNA of the CDR3: TGTGCCAGCAGACCCCAGGGGCTTTACACAGATACGCAGTATTTT. This encodes CASRPQGLYTDTQYF.

The table lists this clone with a count of one. The chain combines TRBV24-1 with TRBJ1-2; the match to TRBD1 covers 7 bases. CDR3 length: 14 residues. Looked up from germline, CDR1 is KGHDR and CDR2 is SFDVKD. Germline trimming cut 4 bases from V and 8 bases from J; bases unmatched to any gene: 9. This CDR3 is CATSDPGQGGGYTF. The CDR3 bases are TGTGCCACCAGTGACCCGGGGCAGGGGGGAGGCTACACCTTC.

The V call is TRBV23-1, the J call TRBJ1-4, with 10 bases fitting TRBD1. TRBV23-1 is flagged as an ORF with uncertain function. V gave up 1 base and J gave up 10 bases; unmatched junction bases: 15. This CDR3 contains 18 residues. CDR3 region: CASSQFGTGAPKGRKLFF. In nucleotides, the CDR3 is TGCGCCAGCAGTCAATTTGGGACAGGGGCCCCCAAGGGCCGAAAACTGTTTTTT.

V gene TRBV5-1 combines with J gene TRBJ1-3; 7 bases match TRBD1. With 2 bases clipped from V and 4 bases from J, the junction kept 6 bases outside the gene matches. The CDR3 is 15 amino acids. From germline, CDR1 is SGHRS and CDR2 YFSETQ. The CDR3: CASSLEGARGNTIYF. CDR3 bases: TGCGCCAGCAGCTTAGAGGGGGCGCGAGGAAACACCATATATTTT.

In regard to this clone: Mismatch with germline at one junction end may stem from a read error. V gene TRBV29-1 combines with J gene TRBJ1-1; the D is unclear. Germline V gene lookup returns CDR1 SQVTM and CDR2 ANQGSEA. The CDR3 spans 12 residues. Written as DNA, the CDR3 is TGCAGCGTTGCCCACATGAACATTGAAGCTTTCTTT. Protein: CSVAHMNIEAFF.

This rearrangement joins TRBV4-2 to TRBJ2-1, with TRBD2 matching 8 bases. This CDR3 spans 18 amino acids. V dropped 0 bases and J dropped 9; count of bases not matched to a gene: 16. The germline gives CDR1 LGHNA, CDR2 YNFKEQ. Written as DNA, the CDR3 is TGTGCCAGCAGCCAAGAATGGGGCCTAGCGGGCGTCTATGGTGAGCAGTTCTTC. Translation: CASSQEWGLAGVYGEQFF.

The rearrangement joins TRBV19 to TRBJ1-4; a possible D gene is TRBD1 (5 bases). CDR3 length: 12 amino acids. V was cut by 9 bases and J by 8 bases, with 13 bases left in between. CDR1 is LNHDA, CDR2 SQIVND, per germline (reference sequence). The CDR3 sequence is CASRAGGEKLFF. CDR3 nucleotides: TGTGCCAGCAGGGCCGGAGGGGAAAAACTGTTTTTT. The full variable domain, in which reference TRBV19 and TRBJ1-4 provide the parts outside the CDR3, is DGGITQSPKYLFRKEGQNVTLSCEQNLNHDAMYWYRQDPGQGLRLIYYSQIVNDFQKGDIAEGYSVSREKKESFPLTVTSAQKNPTAFYLCASRAGGEKLFFGSGTQLSVL.

This chain joins TRBV25-1 and TRBJ2-7; the D gene is possibly TRBD1 (6 bases). Per germline, CDR1 MGHDK and CDR2 SYGVNS. The CDR3 consists of 12 residues. With 6 bases removed from V and 2 bases from J, the gap between germline ends came to 8 bases. The chain's CDR3 is CASRGHTYEQYV. The CDR3 DNA is TGTGCCAGCAGGGGACATACCTACGAGCAGTACGTC.

This clone was observed a single time. The chain carries TRBV3-1 (or the pseudogene TRBV3-2) and TRBJ2-1, with D maybe TRBD2 (5 bases). With 0 bases removed from V and 3 bases from J, the gap between germline ends came to 6 bases. Germline V CDR1 and CDR2: LGHDT, YNNKEL (reference sequence). The CDR3 contains 14 residues. CDR3 DNA: TGTGCCAGCAGCCAAGATGGAGGCTACAATGAGCAGTTCTTC. Residues: CASSQDGGYNEQFF.

The chain couples TRBV7-6 to TRBJ1-1; D unresolved. Germline CDR1 and CDR2: SGHVS and FNYEAQ. This CDR3 has 13 amino acids. Trimming pared 4 bases from V and 2 bases from J, leaving 8 bases between. The DNA of the CDR3 is TGTGCCAGCAGCTCCGGAGTTAACACTGAAGCTTTCTTT. This gives the protein CASSSGVNTEAFF. The entire variable domain, with the rest obtained from reference TRBV7-6 and TRBJ1-1, is as follows: GAGVSQSPRYKVTKRGQDVALRCDPISGHVSLYWYRQALGQGPEFLTYFNYEAQQDKSGLPNDRFSAERPEGSISTLTIQRTEQRDSAMYRCASSSGVNTEAFFGQGTRLTVV.

The gene calls are TRBV7-2 and TRBJ1-2; 9 positions match TRBD1. This CDR3 contains 15 residues. Germline V gene lookup returns CDR1 SGHTA and CDR2 FQGNSA. The trim removed 5 bases at V and 3 bases at J, leaving 7 bases unmatched. Here the CDR3 reads CASSLGQGIHYGYTF. The CDR3 DNA is TGTGCCAGCAGCCTTGGACAGGGGATACACTATGGCTACACCTTC.

This clone was seen a few times. This rearrangement joins TRBV7-2 to TRBJ1-2; 11 bases align to TRBD1. J gave up 3 bases and V 1 base, and 1 base lay outside the gene matches. The CDR3 extends over 15 amino acids. Germline V gene data show CDR1 as SGHTA and CDR2 as FQGNSA. CDR3 DNA: TGTGCCAGCAGCTTAGGGACAGGGGGCGACTATGGCTACACCTTC. Translation gives CASSLGTGGDYGYTF.

This clone was observed a single time. This chain joins TRBV19 and TRBJ1-5; D might be TRBD1 (5 bases). CDR3 length: 16 residues. Germline values: CDR1 LNHDA, CDR2 SQIVND (reference sequence). The germline V and J ends were trimmed by 6 bases and 5 bases, with 20 bases remaining between them. This chain's CDR3 is CASSRALGTPDQPQHF. The CDR3 nucleotides are TGTGCCAGTAGCCGGGCCCTCGGGACTCCCGATCAGCCCCAGCATTTT. Based on the CDR3 plus reference TRBV19 and TRBJ1-5, the full variable domain is DGGITQSPKYLFRKEGQNVTLSCEQNLNHDAMYWYRQDPGQGLRLIYYSQIVNDFQKGDIAEGYSVSREKKESFPLTVTSAQKNPTAFYLCASSRALGTPDQPQHFGDGTRLSIL.

The chain uses TRBV18 and TRBJ1-2; 7 positions match TRBD1. The CDR3 has 14 amino acids. Germline loops: CDR1 KGHSH, CDR2 LQKENI. The V gene end was trimmed by 3 bases and the J gene end by 5 bases; junction bases not matched to a gene: 6. CDR3 bases: TGTGCCAGCTCACCGATGACAGGGCCTTATGGCTACACCTTC. Encoded protein: CASSPMTGPYGYTF.

V gene TRBV29-1 combines with J gene TRBJ1-4, with TRBD1 as a possible D gene (5 bases). The CDR3 covers 13 residues. Germline V gene data show CDR1 as SQVTM and CDR2 as ANQGSEA. Between the trimmed V and J ends, which lost 2 bases and 7 bases, there was a span of 11 bases. In DNA form, the CDR3 reads TGCAGCGTTGAAACCAGGGATACTGAAAAACTGTTTTTT. Translating gives CSVETRDTEKLFF. The whole variable domain, filled in from reference TRBV29-1 and TRBJ1-4, reads SAVISQKPSRDICQRGTSLTIQCQVDSQVTMMFWYRQQPGQSLTLIATANQGSEATYESGFVIDKFPISRPNLTFSTLTVSNMSPEDSSIYLCSVETRDTEKLFFGSGTQLSVL.

The rearrangement joins TRBV7-8 to TRBJ2-5; 10 nucleotides align to TRBD2. The CDR3 is made up of 14 amino acids. After removal of 3 bases from V and 5 bases from J, the junction contained 3 bases not matched to a gene. Germline CDR1 is SGHVS and CDR2 is FQNEAQ. In DNA form, the CDR3 reads TGTGCCAGCAGCTTTGCTAGCGGGGGTGAGACCCAGTACTTC. It yields the protein CASSFASGGETQYF.

This clone was seen only a few times. The V and J genes are TRBV7-9 and TRBJ1-3; D is ambiguous. Germline V gene sequence: CDR1 SEHNR, CDR2 FQNEAQ (reference sequence). Trimming took 3 bases from V and 7 from J, leaving 4 bases between them. The CDR3 has 11 residues. Written as DNA, the CDR3 is TGTGCCAGCAGCTTCTCGAACACCATATATTTT. It encodes CASSFSNTIYF.

The J gene is TRBJ1-1, the V gene TRBV18; 7 bases are shared with TRBD1. Trimming cost V 6 bases and J 1 base; bases outside gene matches: 8. The CDR3 has 15 residues. The germline V gene has CDR1 KGHSH and CDR2 LQKENI. CDR3: CASSVQWTGNTEAFF. CDR3 DNA: TGTGCCAGCTCGGTCCAATGGACAGGGAACACTGAAGCTTTCTTT.

The CDR3 DNA follows: TGTGCCATCAGTGTAATTGGAGCGCTACTCACAGAGACCCAGTACTTC. Translation gives CAISVIGALLTETQYF. The chain recombines TRBV10-3 with TRBJ2-5; D is unclear. CDR3 size: 16 residues. Per the germline V gene, CDR1 is ENHRY and CDR2 is SYGVKD. The germline V and J ends were trimmed by 4 bases and 4 bases, with 19 bases remaining between them.

The V call is TRBV18, the J call TRBJ1-1, with a possible D match to TRBD1 (6 bases). The CDR3 runs 15 residues. The germline V gene encodes CDR1 KGHSH and CDR2 LQKENI. Trimming took 2 bases from V and 6 from J, leaving 16 bases between them. DNA of the CDR3: TGTGCCAGCTCACCAGATACACAGGGTGGCCCTGAAGCTTTCTTT. It encodes CASSPDTQGGPEAFF.

This clone was picked up one time. This chain links TRBV27 with TRBJ2-7; TRBD2 matches at 8 bases. The CDR3 extends over 16 amino acids. The germline gives CDR1 MNHEY, CDR2 SMNVEV (reference sequence). Trimming took 5 bases from V and 0 from J; bases not matched to a gene: 9. This chain's CDR3 is CASSDVSGTYSYEQYF. The CDR3 nucleotides are TGTGCCAGCAGTGACGTTAGCGGGACCTACTCCTACGAGCAGTACTTC.

This clone has a single count. The chain is built from TRBV10-3 and TRBJ1-2; the D is unclear. Looked up from germline, CDR1 is ENHRY and CDR2 is SYGVKD. The V gene lost 10 bases and the J gene lost 4 bases, with 16 bases spanning the gap. The CDR3 totals 13 residues. The CDR3 DNA is TGTGCCACTAAAGACGCAGGACTCTATGGCTACACCTTC. It encodes CATKDAGLYGYTF.

The rearrangement joins TRBV10-3 to TRBJ2-7; D is possibly TRBD1 (5 bases). This CDR3 has 12 residues. Germline loops: CDR1 ENHRY, CDR2 SYGVKD. V was pared by 3 bases and J by 4 bases, with 7 bases between. The CDR3 sequence: CAISEGDYEQYV. DNA of the CDR3: TGTGCCATCAGTGAAGGGGATTACGAGCAGTACGTC.